Each of the 26 T cell receptor beta chains below was sequenced from the same sample in a study of blood T cell repertoires in COVID-19. Libraries were prepared by immunoSEQ multiplex PCR; TCRdb keeps only in-frame clonotypes and omits some of them. The repertoire includes around 230,000 clones, 70% to 85% of them detected once, and over 12% sits in the top ten. Sequencing was performed on PBMCs or T cells enriched from blood (not recorded which). The origin of the receptors is a middle-aged man who had recovered from COVID-19.

This chain links TRBV4-2 with TRBJ2-7, with 7 bases fitting TRBD2. V shed 2 bases and J 0 bases; nucleotides not matched to a gene: 16. CDR1 and CDR2 from the germline V gene are LGHNA and YNFKEQ. This CDR3 is 19 amino acids long. For the CDR3, the DNA is TGTGCCAGCAGCCAACCTATGGGTAGCGGGCTAGGGAGCTCCTACGAGCAGTACTTC. This translates into CASSQPMGSGLGSSYEQYF.

This clone showed up just once. V is TRBV6-1 and J is TRBJ2-5; TRBD1 matches 7 bases. Looked up from germline, CDR1 is MNHNS and CDR2 is SASEGT. The V and J ends lost 2 bases and 4 bases, in that order; junction bases with no gene match: 4. The CDR3 sequence is 14 residues long. The DNA for the CDR3 is TGTGCCAGCAGTGAAATAGCAGGGGGAGAGACCCAGTACTTC. Residues: CASSEIAGGETQYF.

This clone was seen once. This chain uses TRBV4-3 with TRBJ2-3, with 8 bases lining up with TRBD2. The CDR3 runs to 14 residues. Germline CDR1 LGHNA, CDR2 YSLEER. The V gene end was trimmed by 4 bases and the J gene end by 8 bases; junction bases not matched to a gene: 8. This CDR3 reads CASSLAGSRGTQYF. CDR3 nucleotide sequence: TGCGCCAGCAGCCTAGCGGGGTCTCGAGGTACGCAGTATTTT.

V and J are TRBV14 and TRBJ1-1; TRBD1 matches 7 bases. Germline V gives CDR1 SGHDN, CDR2 FVKESK. V lost 3 bases and J lost 6; bases outside the gene matches: 4. The CDR3 totals 13 residues. CDR3 loop: CASSQTGWAEAFF. The CDR3 bases are TGTGCCAGCAGCCAGACAGGGTGGGCTGAAGCTTTCTTT.

This chain links TRBV28 with TRBJ2-2, with 10 bases that match TRBD2. Looked up from germline, CDR1 is MDHEN and CDR2 is SYDVKM. The CDR3 consists of 16 residues. Trimming took 6 bases from V and 8 from J; bases not matched to a gene: 12. Written as DNA, the CDR3 is TGTGCCAGCAGACGACTAGCGGGCCAACAGGAAGGGGAGCTGTTTTTT. Protein sequence: CASRRLAGQQEGELFF.

This rearrangement joins TRBV11-2 to TRBJ2-5; D is unresolved. The CDR3 has 12 residues. From germline, CDR1 is SGHAT and CDR2 FQNNGV. The V end was cut by 3 bases, the J end by 5 bases, with 7 bases between. In DNA, the CDR3 is TGTGCCAGCAGCTTTACCGGGGAGACCCAGTACTTC. Protein product: CASSFTGETQYF. Together with reference TRBV11-2 and TRBJ2-5, the CDR3 gives the full variable domain: EAGVAQSPRYKIIEKRQSVAFWCNPISGHATLYWYQQILGQGPKLLIQFQNNGVVDDSQLPKDRFSAERLKGVDSTLKIQPAKLEDSAVYLCASSFTGETQYFGPGTRLLVL.

V gene TRBV12-3 or TRBV12-4 combines with J gene TRBJ1-2, with D unclear. CDR3 length: 13 amino acids. V gave up 1 base and J gave up 2 bases, with 5 bases separating them. The CDR3 region is CASSLGRNYGYTF. CDR3 in DNA: TGTGCCAGCAGTTTAGGGCGGAACTATGGCTACACCTTC.

This chain uses TRBV5-6 with TRBJ1-4; weak D call: TRBD1 (5 bases). This CDR3 is 14 amino acids long. Trimming stripped 3 bases from V and 4 bases from J, with 10 bases between. Per germline, CDR1 SGHDT and CDR2 YYEEEE. The CDR3 coding sequence is TGTGCCAGCAGCTCACAGGATTTTAATGAAAAACTGTTTTTT. This codes for CASSSQDFNEKLFF. Variable domain in full (rest from reference TRBV5-6 and TRBJ1-4): DAGVTQSPTHLIKTRGQQVTLRCSPKSGHDTVSWYQQALGQGPQFIFQYYEEEERQRGNFPDRFSGHQFPNYSSELNVNALLLGDSALYLCASSSQDFNEKLFFGSGTQLSVL.

CDR3 in amino acids: CASSQQGWTDTQYF. The CDR3 nucleotides read TGTGCCAGTAGTCAACAGGGGTGGACAGATACGCAGTATTTT. V usage is TRBV19 and J usage is TRBJ2-3; TRBD1 matches at 7 bases. Unmatched junction bases numbered 5, after V lost 5 bases and J lost 3 bases. The CDR3 consists of 14 residues. Germline V lookup: CDR1 LNHDA, CDR2 SQIVND (reference sequence).

The chain recombines TRBV4-1 with TRBJ1-5; TRBD1 matches at 10 bases. Germline V CDR1 and CDR2: MGHRA, YSYEKL. The V segment lost 4 bases and the J segment 0 bases; nucleotides outside the gene matches: 3. The CDR3 runs to 16 residues. The CDR3 DNA sequence: TGCGCCAGCAGCCGAGGACAGGGGGATAGCAATCAGCCCCAGCATTTT. As protein: CASSRGQGDSNQPQHF.

This clone has only one observation. The chain couples TRBV11-2 to TRBJ2-3; TRBD2 matches at 7 bases. The CDR3 totals 16 residues. Germline V gene lookup returns CDR1 SGHAT and CDR2 FQNNGV. With V trimmed by 5 bases and J by 2 bases, 10 bases remained unmatched. CDR3 amino acids: CASSGGGARSTDTQYF. The CDR3 coding sequence is TGTGCCAGCAGCGGGGGGGGAGCGCGCTCCACAGATACGCAGTATTTT.

The CDR3 coding sequence is TGTGCCAGCAGCGTAGTGGCAGGGGACACTGAAGCTTTCTTT. It is translated as CASSVVAGDTEAFF. The chain carries TRBV9 and TRBJ1-1, with D possibly being TRBD1 (6 bases). Germline CDR1 reads SGDLS; CDR2 reads YYNGEE. V shed 0 bases and J shed 3 bases, with 9 bases lying between them. The CDR3 contains 14 residues.

V gene TRBV28 combines with J gene TRBJ1-2; D is ambiguous. The CDR3 is 15 amino acids. Trimming cost V 6 bases and J 5 bases, with 19 bases left between them. Germline V gene lookup returns CDR1 MDHEN and CDR2 SYDVKM. The CDR3 bases are TGTGCCAGCAGCTCATTAAGTCGGGAGGAGTATGGCTACACCTTC. Translated: CASSSLSREEYGYTF.

This clone was seen only once. The chain carries TRBV23-1 and TRBJ1-2; D remains ambiguous. TRBV23-1 is noted as an ORF with a role that remains uncertain. The ends were cut back, 0 bases at V and 2 bases at J, with 10 bases in the middle. The CDR3 sequence is 15 residues long. The CDR3 bases are TGCGCCAGCAGTCAATCTGGAGAGGGCAACTATGGCTACACCTTC. This gives the protein CASSQSGEGNYGYTF.

The rearrangement links TRBV6-5 to TRBJ2-7, with D possibly being TRBD2 (6 bases). The germline CDR1 and CDR2 sequences are MNHEY and SVGAGI. This CDR3 contains 15 residues. V was pared by 0 bases and J by 2 bases, with 11 bases between. This CDR3 is CASSYSRGRTYEQYF. The CDR3 DNA follows: TGTGCCAGCAGTTACTCTCGGGGGAGGACCTACGAGCAGTACTTC.

The chain carries TRBV10-3 and TRBJ2-7; 7 bases line up with TRBD1. V was pared by 6 bases and J by 0 bases, with 5 bases of the junction left unmatched. Germline assignment: CDR1 ENHRY and CDR2 SYGVKD. The CDR3 totals 14 residues. Here the CDR3 reads CAIRETGSSYEQYF. The CDR3 DNA reads as TGTGCCATCAGGGAGACAGGGAGCTCCTACGAGCAGTACTTC.

This sequence joins TRBV9 and TRBJ1-1; a possible D gene is TRBD1 (5 bases). With 3 bases removed from V and 4 bases from J, the gap between germline ends came to 10 bases. CDR1 and CDR2 from the germline V gene are SGDLS and YYNGEE. The CDR3 covers 13 residues. The chain's CDR3 is CASSGTTGTEAFF. Here the CDR3 DNA reads TGTGCCAGCAGCGGGACAACAGGCACTGAAGCTTTCTTT.

The rearrangement links TRBV6-6 to TRBJ2-2, with D uncertain. V was shortened by 2 bases and J by 4 bases, with 5 bases between the two germline ends. The germline V gene encodes CDR1 MNHNY and CDR2 SVGAGI (reference sequence). There are 13 residues in the CDR3. The chain's CDR3 is CASSYLGTGELFF. In DNA form, the CDR3 reads TGTGCCAGCAGTTACCTCGGCACCGGGGAGCTGTTTTTT.

The chain has TRBV27 and TRBJ2-7, with TRBD1 identical over 8 bases. This CDR3 spans 17 amino acids. The germline V gene encodes CDR1 MNHEY and CDR2 SMNVEV (reference sequence). Trimming took 4 bases from V and 3 from J; bases not matched to a gene: 14. The CDR3 region has the DNA TGTGCCAGCAGTTCGCAGGGGGCGTTTGGAATCGGCTACGAGCAGTACTTC. It encodes CASSSQGAFGIGYEQYF.

The gene calls are TRBV4-3 and TRBJ2-7; possibly TRBD1 for D (6 bases). The germline V and J ends were trimmed by 1 base and 6 bases, with 13 bases remaining between them. CDR3 length: 14 residues. Germline values: CDR1 LGHNA, CDR2 YSLEER. Here the CDR3 reads CASSQGNRDGEQYF. In DNA, the CDR3 is TGCGCCAGCAGCCAAGGGAACAGGGATGGCGAGCAGTACTTC.

This sequence joins TRBV6-5 and TRBJ1-1, with TRBD1 as a possible D gene (6 bases). Between the trimmed V and J ends, which lost 7 bases and 0 bases, there was a span of 9 bases. Germline CDR1 MNHEY, CDR2 SVGAGI. This CDR3 has 13 amino acids. CDR3 amino acids: CASTKGVNTEAFF. CDR3 DNA: TGTGCCAGCACCAAGGGGGTGAACACTGAAGCTTTCTTT.

The chain links TRBV3-1 (or the pseudogene TRBV3-2) to TRBJ1-5, with a possible D match to TRBD1 (5 bases). The CDR3 consists of 15 residues. Germline V lookup: CDR1 LGHDT, CDR2 YNNKEL (reference sequence). The V end was cut by 1 base, the J end by 3 bases, with 10 bases between. This CDR3 reads CASSQAGLNNQPQHF. The CDR3 bases are TGTGCCAGCAGCCAAGCAGGGTTGAACAATCAGCCCCAGCATTTT.

The chain links TRBV6-1 to TRBJ1-1, with 9 nucleotides matching TRBD1. In germline, CDR1 is MNHNS, CDR2 SASEGT. CDR3 length: 17 residues. With V trimmed by 2 bases and J by 4 bases, 11 bases remained unmatched. CDR3 DNA: TGTGCCAGCAGTGAAAGTCGGGACAGGGAGCGGCGCACTGAAGCTTTCTTT. Protein: CASSESRDRERRTEAFF.

The chain uses TRBV28 and TRBJ1-6; D gene unclear. In germline, CDR1 is MDHEN, CDR2 SYDVKM. This CDR3 has 15 residues. The germline V and J ends were trimmed by 3 bases and 4 bases, with 10 bases remaining between them. The chain's CDR3 is CASSFSPRYNSPLHF. Here the CDR3 DNA reads TGTGCCAGCAGTTTCAGCCCCAGGTATAATTCACCCCTCCACTTT.

This chain joins TRBV3-1 (or the pseudogene TRBV3-2) and TRBJ2-1, with D possibly matching TRBD2 (5 bases). Germline CDR1 and CDR2: LGHDT and YNNKEL (reference sequence). This CDR3 region has 14 residues. V was clipped by 0 bases and J by 10 bases, with 13 bases between them. In DNA form, the CDR3 reads TGTGCCAGCAGCCAAGATCTACTAGATAGGGAGCAGTTCTTC. As protein: CASSQDLLDREQFF.

This chain links TRBV4-2 with TRBJ1-1; no firm D call. Trimming stripped 6 bases from V and 2 bases from J, with 25 bases between. The CDR3 contains 18 residues. Germline V CDR1 and CDR2: LGHNA, YNFKEQ. CDR3 sequence reads: CASREGLSFRVANTEAFF. In nucleotides, the CDR3 is TGTGCCAGCAGAGAAGGCCTCTCTTTCCGGGTCGCTAACACTGAAGCTTTCTTT.